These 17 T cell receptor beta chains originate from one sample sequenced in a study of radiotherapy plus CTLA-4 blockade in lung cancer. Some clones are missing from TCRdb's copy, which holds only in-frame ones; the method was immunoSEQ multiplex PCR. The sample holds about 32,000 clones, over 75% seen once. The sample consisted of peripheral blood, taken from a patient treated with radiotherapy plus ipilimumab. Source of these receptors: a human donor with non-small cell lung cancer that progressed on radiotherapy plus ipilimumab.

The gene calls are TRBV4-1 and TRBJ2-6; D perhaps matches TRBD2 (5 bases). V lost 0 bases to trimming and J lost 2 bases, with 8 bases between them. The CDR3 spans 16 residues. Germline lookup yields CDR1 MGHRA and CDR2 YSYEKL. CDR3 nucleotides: TGCGCCAGCAGCCAAGATTTCGGGACTGGGGCCAACGTCCTGACTTTC. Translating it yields CASSQDFGTGANVLTF.

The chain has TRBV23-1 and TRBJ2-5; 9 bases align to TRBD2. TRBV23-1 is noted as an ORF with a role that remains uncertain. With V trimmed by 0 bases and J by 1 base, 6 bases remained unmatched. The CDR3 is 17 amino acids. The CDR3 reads CASSQSGSGGLQETQYF. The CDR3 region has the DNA TGCGCCAGCAGTCAATCAGGTAGCGGGGGCCTCCAAGAGACCCAGTACTTC.

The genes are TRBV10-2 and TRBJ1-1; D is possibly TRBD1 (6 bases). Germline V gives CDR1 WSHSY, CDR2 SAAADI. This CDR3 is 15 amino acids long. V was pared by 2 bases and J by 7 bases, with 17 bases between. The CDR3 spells CASSEPTGGTVEAFF. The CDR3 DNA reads TGCGCCAGCAGTGAGCCGACAGGTGGCACGGTTGAAGCTTTCTTT.

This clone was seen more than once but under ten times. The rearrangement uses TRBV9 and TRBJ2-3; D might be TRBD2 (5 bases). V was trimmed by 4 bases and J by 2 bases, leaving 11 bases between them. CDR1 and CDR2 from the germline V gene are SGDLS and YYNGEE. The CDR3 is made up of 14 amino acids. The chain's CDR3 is CASSSGSATDTQYF. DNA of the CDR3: TGTGCCAGCAGCTCGGGTAGCGCCACAGATACGCAGTATTTT.

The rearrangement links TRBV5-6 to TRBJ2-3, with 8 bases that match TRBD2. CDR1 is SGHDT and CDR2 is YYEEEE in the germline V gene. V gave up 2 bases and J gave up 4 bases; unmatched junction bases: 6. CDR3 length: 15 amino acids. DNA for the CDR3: TGTGCCAGCAGCTTCGCCGGGGGGGCCGCAGATACGCAGTATTTT. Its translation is CASSFAGGAADTQYF.

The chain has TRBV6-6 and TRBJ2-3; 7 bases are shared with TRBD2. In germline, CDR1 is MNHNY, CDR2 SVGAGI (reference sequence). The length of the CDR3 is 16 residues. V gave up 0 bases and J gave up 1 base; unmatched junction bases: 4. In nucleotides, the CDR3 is TGTGCCAGCAGTTACTCTGGTGCGGGGGGCACAGATACGCAGTATTTT. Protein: CASSYSGAGGTDTQYF.

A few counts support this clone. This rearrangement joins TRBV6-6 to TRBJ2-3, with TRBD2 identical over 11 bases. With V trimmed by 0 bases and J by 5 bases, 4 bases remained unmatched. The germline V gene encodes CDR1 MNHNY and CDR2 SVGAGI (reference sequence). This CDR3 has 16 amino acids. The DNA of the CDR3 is TGTGCCAGCAGTTACTCGATTAGCGGGGGGGTAGATACGCAGTATTTT. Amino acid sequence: CASSYSISGGVDTQYF.

CDR3 region: CASSPTTYEQYF. In nucleotides, the CDR3 is TGTGCCAGCAGCCCTACGACCTACGAGCAGTACTTC. The chain has TRBV6-5 and TRBJ2-7; D remains ambiguous. The germline gives CDR1 MNHEY, CDR2 SVGAGI. V shed 6 bases and J shed 2 bases, with 8 bases lying between them. This CDR3 contains 12 residues.

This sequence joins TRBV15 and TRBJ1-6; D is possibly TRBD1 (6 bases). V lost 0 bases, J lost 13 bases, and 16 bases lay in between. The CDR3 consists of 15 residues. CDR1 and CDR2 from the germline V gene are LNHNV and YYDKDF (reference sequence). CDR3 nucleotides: TGTGCCACCAGCAGAGATCAGGGGTCGGGATGGCCCCTCCACTTT. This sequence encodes CATSRDQGSGWPLHF.

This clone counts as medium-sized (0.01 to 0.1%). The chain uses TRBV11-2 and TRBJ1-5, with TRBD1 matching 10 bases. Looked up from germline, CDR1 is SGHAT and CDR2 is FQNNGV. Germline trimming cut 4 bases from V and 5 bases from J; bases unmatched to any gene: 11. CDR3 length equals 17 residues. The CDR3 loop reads CASSSDRGFGDYQPQHF. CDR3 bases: TGTGCCAGCAGCTCGGACAGGGGGTTTGGGGATTATCAGCCCCAGCATTTT.

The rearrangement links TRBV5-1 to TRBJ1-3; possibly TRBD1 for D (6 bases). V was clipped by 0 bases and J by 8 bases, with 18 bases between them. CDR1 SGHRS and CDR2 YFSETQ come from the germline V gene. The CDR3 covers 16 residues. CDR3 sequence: CASSLGGQFPGDTIYF. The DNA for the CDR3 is TGCGCCAGCAGCTTGGGGGGTCAGTTCCCAGGGGACACCATATATTTT.

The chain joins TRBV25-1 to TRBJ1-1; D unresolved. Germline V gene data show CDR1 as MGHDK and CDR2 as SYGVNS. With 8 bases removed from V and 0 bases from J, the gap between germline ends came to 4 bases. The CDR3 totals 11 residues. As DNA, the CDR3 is TGTGCCAGCCGGGTGAACACTGAAGCTTTCTTT. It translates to CASRVNTEAFF.

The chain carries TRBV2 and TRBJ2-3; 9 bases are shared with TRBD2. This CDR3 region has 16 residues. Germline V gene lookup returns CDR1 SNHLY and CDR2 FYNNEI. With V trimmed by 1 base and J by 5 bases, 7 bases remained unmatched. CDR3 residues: CASSEERGARGDTQYF. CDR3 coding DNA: TGTGCCAGCAGTGAAGAGCGGGGGGCGCGGGGAGATACGCAGTATTTT.

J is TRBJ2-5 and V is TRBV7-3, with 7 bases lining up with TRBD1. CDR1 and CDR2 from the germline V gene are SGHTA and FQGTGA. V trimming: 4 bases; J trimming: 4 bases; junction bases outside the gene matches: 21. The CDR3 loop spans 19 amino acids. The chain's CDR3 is CASSSTDSTQGWLGETQYF. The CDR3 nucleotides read TGTGCCAGCAGCTCCACTGACTCAACACAGGGGTGGTTAGGAGAGACCCAGTACTTC.

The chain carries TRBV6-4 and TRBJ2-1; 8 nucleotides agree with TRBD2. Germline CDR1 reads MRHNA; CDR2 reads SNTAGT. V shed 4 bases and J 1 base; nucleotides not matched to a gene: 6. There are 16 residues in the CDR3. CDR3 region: CASSARGGGSYNEQFF. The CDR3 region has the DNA TGTGCCAGCAGTGCGAGAGGCGGGGGGTCCTACAATGAGCAGTTCTTC.

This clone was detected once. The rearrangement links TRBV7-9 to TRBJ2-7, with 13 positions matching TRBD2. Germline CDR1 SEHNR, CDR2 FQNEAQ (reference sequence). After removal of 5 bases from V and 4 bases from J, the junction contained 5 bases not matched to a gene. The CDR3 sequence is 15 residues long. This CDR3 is CASSIRLAGGYEQYF. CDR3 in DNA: TGTGCCAGCAGCATTAGACTAGCGGGAGGATACGAGCAGTACTTC.

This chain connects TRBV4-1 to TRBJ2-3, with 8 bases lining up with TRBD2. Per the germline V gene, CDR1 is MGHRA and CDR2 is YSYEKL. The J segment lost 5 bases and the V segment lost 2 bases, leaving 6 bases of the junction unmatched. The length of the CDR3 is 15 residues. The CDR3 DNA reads TGCGCCAGCAGCCAATTCGGGGGGGTCGGAGATACGCAGTATTTT. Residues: CASSQFGGVGDTQYF.